This T cell receptor (beta chain) was recovered during a study of molecular identifiers for immune sequencing clone quantification. Study-wide results and limits: Because of identical TCR molecules sharing a barcode, sizes of highly expanded clones could be underestimated.

V lost 3 bases, J lost 5 bases, and 5 bases lay in between. CDR3 length equals 12 residues. Germline V gene lookup returns CDR1 SEHNR and CDR2 FQNEAQ (reference sequence). For bulk TCR libraries, previously described methods and listed TCR primers were used. TCRdb reprocessed the PCR reads via MiXCR and lists one record per CDR3 protein. The top ten clones hold 0.76% of a sample with approximately 500,000 distinct CDR3 sequences, about 26% of them seen once. The naive CD8 libraries originated from between roughly 17,000 and 1,000,000 sorted cells and drew on 10%, 30% or 50% RNA. Sorting was used to obtain naive CD8 T cells (CD8+CD4-CCR7+CD45RA+). This clonotype occurred a few times. Antigen unknown.

The sequence was collected from a human donor in good health. Some libraries in this study had Jurkat cell RNA spiked in. The sequenced material came from naive CD8+ T cells from blood, with Jurkat cell RNA spiked in. The subset is: FACS-sorted CD8+CD4-CCR7+CD45RA+ naive T cells. This chain joins TRBV7-9 and TRBJ2-1, with D unresolved. The chain's CDR3 is CASSFLNNEQFF. In nucleotides, the CDR3 is TGTGCCAGCAGCTTTTTAAACAATGAGCAGTTCTTC.